A selection of T cell receptor beta chains follows, all from one sample in a study of shared clonotypes between healthy human individuals. Clones were read by immunoSEQ multiplex PCR, and TCRdb kept only the in-frame ones, dropping some. Of 470,000 or so clones listed, approximately 81% are singletons. Sequencing was done on a sample of PBMCs. The receptors shown here come from a woman aged 40 to 50 in good health. Some clones in this sample may be carry-over from other donors' samples. CDR3s include the opening cysteine and the closing phenylalanine or tryptophan. Each record gives: V gene, clone size, J gene, D gene, CDR3 DNA, CDR3 protein. A D gene is named only where the DNA matches it firmly. Not all rows give a size; the values are once, few, many and, for expanded clones, a class.

V gene: TRBV19
clone size: NA
J gene: TRBJ2-6
D gene: TRBD1
CDR3 DNA: TGTGCCAGTAGTAGTGGGACAGGGACCTCTGGGGCCAACGTCCTGACTTTC
CDR3 protein: CASSSGTGTSGANVLTF

V gene: TRBV27
clone size: NA
J gene: TRBJ2-5
D gene: NA
CDR3 DNA: TGTGCCAGCAGTTTAAGGGGGGTTCAGGAGACCCAGTACTTC
CDR3 protein: CASSLRGVQETQYF

V gene: TRBV5-1
clone size: NA
J gene: TRBJ2-3
D gene: TRBD2
CDR3 DNA: TGCGCCAGCAGCTTAGGACTAGCGGGAACAGATACGCAGTATTTT
CDR3 protein: CASSLGLAGTDTQYF

V gene: TRBV10-2
clone size: NA
J gene: TRBJ1-2
D gene: NA
CDR3 DNA: TGCGCCAGCAGTGAGCCTAATACCCCGTATGGCTACACCTTC
CDR3 protein: CASSEPNTPYGYTF

V gene: TRBV4-2
clone size: few
J gene: TRBJ1-1
D gene: NA
CDR3 DNA: TGTGCCAGCAGCCAATCCGGGAACACTGAAGCTTTCTTT
CDR3 protein: CASSQSGNTEAFF

V gene: TRBV27
clone size: NA
J gene: TRBJ2-7
D gene: NA
CDR3 DNA: TGTGCCAGCAGTTCCTACGAGCAGTACTTC
CDR3 protein: CASSSYEQYF

V gene: TRBV2
clone size: NA
J gene: TRBJ2-5
D gene: TRBD1
CDR3 DNA: TGTGCCAGCGGGACAGGGATAGAGACCCAGTACTTC
CDR3 protein: CASGTGIETQYF

V gene: TRBV14
clone size: NA
J gene: TRBJ1-2
D gene: NA
CDR3 DNA: TGTGCCAGCAGCCAACAGGGGTATGGCTACACCTTC
CDR3 protein: CASSQQGYGYTF

V gene: TRBV4-1
clone size: NA
J gene: TRBJ1-4
D gene: TRBD1
CDR3 DNA: TGCGCCAGCAGCCTAAACAGGGGGCGCAGGGGAACTAATGAAAAACTGTTTTTT
CDR3 protein: CASSLNRGRRGTNEKLFF

V gene: TRBV10-3
clone size: once
J gene: TRBJ2-1
D gene: NA
CDR3 DNA: TGTGCCATCAGCCCCAATCCTGACGGTGAGCAGTTCTTC
CDR3 protein: CAISPNPDGEQFF

V gene: TRBV20-1
clone size: NA
J gene: TRBJ2-1
D gene: NA
CDR3 DNA: TGCAGTGGGTCGACCTACAATGAGCAGTTCTTC
CDR3 protein: CSGSTYNEQFF

V gene: TRBV27
clone size: few
J gene: TRBJ1-5
D gene: NA
CDR3 DNA: TGTGCCAGCAGTTTATTAGGTCAGCCCCAGCATTTT
CDR3 protein: CASSLLGQPQHF

V gene: TRBV4-2
clone size: NA
J gene: TRBJ2-7
D gene: NA
CDR3 DNA: TGTGCCAGCAGCCAAGGGAGTTTACAAGCGGAGAACTACGAGCAGTACTTC
CDR3 protein: CASSQGSLQAENYEQYF

V gene: TRBV5-6
clone size: NA
J gene: TRBJ2-7
D gene: TRBD1
CDR3 DNA: TGTGCCAGCAGCTTGGCGGGACAGACCTACGAGCAGTACTTC
CDR3 protein: CASSLAGQTYEQYF

V gene: TRBV30
clone size: NA
J gene: TRBJ1-1
D gene: NA
CDR3 DNA: TGTGCCTGGGGGGACTTGGAACTTGAAGCTTTCTTT
CDR3 protein: CAWGDLELEAFF

V gene: TRBV9
clone size: NA
J gene: TRBJ2-2
D gene: NA
CDR3 DNA: TGTGCCAGCAGCGTAGAGGCTAGTCGCTCCGGGGAGCTGTTTTTT
CDR3 protein: CASSVEASRSGELFF

V gene: TRBV20-1
clone size: few
J gene: TRBJ2-7
D gene: NA
CDR3 DNA: TGCAGTGCTAGAGAGTACGAGCAGTACTTC
CDR3 protein: CSAREYEQYF

V gene: TRBV19
clone size: once
J gene: TRBJ1-2
D gene: TRBD1
CDR3 DNA: TGTGCCAGTAGAGAGTCCGGGACAGCGAACTATGGCTACACCTTC
CDR3 protein: CASRESGTANYGYTF

V gene: TRBV18
clone size: NA
J gene: TRBJ1-4
D gene: NA
CDR3 DNA: TGTGCCAGCTCACCGGGCCCTGCGGCGGGAGAAAAACTGTTTTTT
CDR3 protein: CASSPGPAAGEKLFF

V gene: TRBV5-1
clone size: NA
J gene: TRBJ2-3
D gene: TRBD2
CDR3 DNA: TGCGCCAGCAGCTTGGGGACTAGCGGGAGGGCAGATACGCAGTATTTT
CDR3 protein: CASSLGTSGRADTQYF

V gene: TRBV19
clone size: NA
J gene: TRBJ2-1
D gene: NA
CDR3 DNA: TGTGCCAGCGGGGTTGAGCAGTTCTTC
CDR3 protein: CASGVEQFF

V gene: TRBV6-5
clone size: NA
J gene: TRBJ1-3
D gene: NA
CDR3 DNA: TGTGCCAGCAGTTACGGCAGGGGCGCTGGAAACACCATATATTTT
CDR3 protein: CASSYGRGAGNTIYF

V gene: TRBV10-3
clone size: NA
J gene: TRBJ1-5
D gene: TRBD1
CDR3 DNA: TGTGCCATCAACCGCGACAGGGATCAGCCCCAGCATTTT
CDR3 protein: CAINRDRDQPQHF

V gene: TRBV11-1
clone size: NA
J gene: TRBJ2-7
D gene: NA
CDR3 DNA: TGTGCCAGCAGCTTTAGGGGGACCTCCTACGAGCAGTACTTC
CDR3 protein: CASSFRGTSYEQYF

V gene: TRBV9
clone size: NA
J gene: TRBJ2-3
D gene: TRBD2
CDR3 DNA: TGTGCCAGCAGCGAACTAGCGGGAGGGCGTACGCAGTATTTT
CDR3 protein: CASSELAGGRTQYF

V gene: TRBV27
clone size: NA
J gene: TRBJ2-1
D gene: TRBD1
CDR3 DNA: TGTGCCAGCAGTTTTCCCGGGACAGGGGGCATTAGGGGCAATGAGCAGTTCTTC
CDR3 protein: CASSFPGTGGIRGNEQFF

V gene: TRBV7-2
clone size: NA
J gene: TRBJ2-3
D gene: TRBD2
CDR3 DNA: TGTGCCAGCAGCTCTCCTAGCGGGATAGGCACAGATACGCAGTATTTT
CDR3 protein: CASSSPSGIGTDTQYF

V gene: TRBV10-3
clone size: NA
J gene: TRBJ2-3
D gene: TRBD2
CDR3 DNA: TGTGCCATCAGTCCCGGGACTAGCGGGAGTAGGGATACGCAGTATTTT
CDR3 protein: CAISPGTSGSRDTQYF

V gene: TRBV9
clone size: few
J gene: TRBJ1-1
D gene: NA
CDR3 DNA: TGTGCCAGCAGCGCCCCTGCCGCGGGCACTGAAGCTTTCTTT
CDR3 protein: CASSAPAAGTEAFF

V gene: TRBV5-1
clone size: NA
J gene: TRBJ1-4
D gene: NA
CDR3 DNA: TGCGCCAGCAGTGGGTTAGGTGAAAAACTGTTTTTT
CDR3 protein: CASSGLGEKLFF

V gene: TRBV27
clone size: NA
J gene: TRBJ2-3
D gene: NA
CDR3 DNA: TGTGCCAGCAGTTTATTCCCGGGAGCGCGGGACACAGATACGCAGTATTTT
CDR3 protein: CASSLFPGARDTDTQYF

V gene: TRBV4-1
clone size: NA
J gene: TRBJ2-7
D gene: NA
CDR3 DNA: TGCGCCAGCAGCCAAGCCGGGACCTACGAGCAGTACTTC
CDR3 protein: CASSQAGTYEQYF

V gene: TRBV6-5
clone size: once
J gene: TRBJ2-7
D gene: NA
CDR3 DNA: TGTGCCAGCAGTTACTCGTCAGGGTGGAACGAGCAGTACTTC
CDR3 protein: CASSYSSGWNEQYF

V gene: TRBV4-3
clone size: NA
J gene: TRBJ2-3
D gene: NA
CDR3 DNA: TGCGCCAGCAGCCTGCAGGGGTCCGCCACAGATACGCAGTATTTT
CDR3 protein: CASSLQGSATDTQYF

V gene: TRBV19
clone size: NA
J gene: TRBJ1-5
D gene: NA
CDR3 DNA: TGTGCCAGTAGTAAACAAGGGCTGGGCAATCAGCCCCAGCATTTT
CDR3 protein: CASSKQGLGNQPQHF

V gene: TRBV7-3
clone size: NA
J gene: TRBJ2-5
D gene: NA
CDR3 DNA: TGTGCCAGCAGCCCCGGGACCCTGACGTACCAAGAGACCCAGTACTTC
CDR3 protein: CASSPGTLTYQETQYF

V gene: TRBV5-6
clone size: NA
J gene: TRBJ1-5
D gene: NA
CDR3 DNA: TGTGCCAGCAGCCGGGGCCCAGGGGAGGGCCAGCCCCAGCATTTT
CDR3 protein: CASSRGPGEGQPQHF

V gene: TRBV30
clone size: NA
J gene: TRBJ2-4
D gene: NA
CDR3 DNA: TGTGCCTGGAGTGTTTGGGGAAACATTCAGTACTTC
CDR3 protein: CAWSVWGNIQYF

V gene: TRBV6-4
clone size: NA
J gene: TRBJ2-1
D gene: TRBD2
CDR3 DNA: TGTGCCAGCAGTGCCACCGGGACTACCGACCTCCTTGAGCAGTTCTTC
CDR3 protein: CASSATGTTDLLEQFF

V gene: TRBV5-6
clone size: NA
J gene: TRBJ1-2
D gene: NA
CDR3 DNA: TGTGCCAGCAGGCACAGGCTCTATGGCTACACCTTC
CDR3 protein: CASRHRLYGYTF

V gene: TRBV7-2
clone size: NA
J gene: TRBJ1-4
D gene: TRBD1
CDR3 DNA: TGTGCCAGCAGCCGCGGTAGGACAGGGCTTGAAAAACTGTTTTTT
CDR3 protein: CASSRGRTGLEKLFF

V gene: TRBV28
clone size: NA
J gene: TRBJ1-5
D gene: TRBD1
CDR3 DNA: TGTGCCAGCAGTAGCGGACAGGGGGATCAGCCCCAGCATTTT
CDR3 protein: CASSSGQGDQPQHF

V gene: TRBV27
clone size: NA
J gene: TRBJ1-5
D gene: NA
CDR3 DNA: TGTGCCAGCAGTTTGATGGGGACCGGCAATCAGCCCCAGCATTTT
CDR3 protein: CASSLMGTGNQPQHF

V gene: TRBV29-1
clone size: NA
J gene: TRBJ2-1
D gene: NA
CDR3 DNA: TGCAGCGTTGAAGATTGGGCCAGGGATGAGCAGTTCTTC
CDR3 protein: CSVEDWARDEQFF

V gene: TRBV11-2
clone size: NA
J gene: TRBJ2-7
D gene: NA
CDR3 DNA: TGTGCCAGCAGCAATGGCGGGATAGTGGAGCAGTACTTC
CDR3 protein: CASSNGGIVEQYF

V gene: TRBV4-2
clone size: NA
J gene: TRBJ2-7
D gene: TRBD2
CDR3 DNA: TGTGCCAGCAGCCAAGAGTCTAGCGGAACCTACGAGCAGTACTTC
CDR3 protein: CASSQESSGTYEQYF

V gene: TRBV28
clone size: NA
J gene: TRBJ1-5
D gene: TRBD1
CDR3 DNA: TGTGCCAGTGGGCCTATCGACAGGGGGCGTATTAGCAATCAGCCCCAGCATTTT
CDR3 protein: CASGPIDRGRISNQPQHF

V gene: TRBV28
clone size: NA
J gene: TRBJ1-1
D gene: NA
CDR3 DNA: TGTGCCAGCAGTTTGGGCCTAGCAGCCACTGAAGCTTTCTTT
CDR3 protein: CASSLGLAATEAFF

V gene: TRBV18
clone size: once
J gene: TRBJ2-1
D gene: NA
CDR3 DNA: TGTGCCAGCTCACCGGGTTCCGCAGGGTACGAGCAGTTCTTC
CDR3 protein: CASSPGSAGYEQFF

V gene: TRBV28
clone size: once
J gene: TRBJ2-1
D gene: NA
CDR3 DNA: TGTGCCAGCAGTTTCCCCCCCTATGAGCAGTTCTTC
CDR3 protein: CASSFPPYEQFF

V gene: TRBV10-3
clone size: few
J gene: TRBJ2-1
D gene: NA
CDR3 DNA: TGTGCCATCAGTGAGAGGACTAAGGGGCAGTTCTTC
CDR3 protein: CAISERTKGQFF

V gene: TRBV15
clone size: NA
J gene: TRBJ1-4
D gene: NA
CDR3 DNA: TGTGCCACCAGCAGACTTAAAGCAACTAATGAAAAACTGTTTTTT
CDR3 protein: CATSRLKATNEKLFF

V gene: TRBV29-1
clone size: NA
J gene: TRBJ2-5
D gene: NA
CDR3 DNA: TGCAGCGTTCGAACAGGAGAAGAGACCCAGTACTTC
CDR3 protein: CSVRTGEETQYF

V gene: TRBV6-1
clone size: few
J gene: TRBJ2-7
D gene: NA
CDR3 DNA: TGTGCCAGCAGCCGGGGATACTCCTACGAGCAGTACTTC
CDR3 protein: CASSRGYSYEQYF

V gene: TRBV15
clone size: NA
J gene: TRBJ1-4
D gene: NA
CDR3 DNA: TGTGCCACCAGAGCCGCAGGATCAACTAATGAAAAACTGTTTTTT
CDR3 protein: CATRAAGSTNEKLFF

V gene: TRBV4-3
clone size: NA
J gene: TRBJ2-1
D gene: TRBD2
CDR3 DNA: TGCGCCAGCAGCCAAGATCGTCGGACTAGCGGGACCTACAATGAGCAGTTCTTC
CDR3 protein: CASSQDRRTSGTYNEQFF

V gene: TRBV10-1
clone size: NA
J gene: TRBJ2-5
D gene: NA
CDR3 DNA: TGCGCCAGCAGTGAGCTGATGTCGGGAGAGACCCAGTACTTC
CDR3 protein: CASSELMSGETQYF

V gene: TRBV4-3
clone size: NA
J gene: TRBJ2-3
D gene: TRBD2
CDR3 DNA: TGCGCCAGCAGCCCTTTGCTAGCGGAAAGCACAGATACGCAGTATTTT
CDR3 protein: CASSPLLAESTDTQYF

V gene: TRBV11-2
clone size: NA
J gene: TRBJ2-7
D gene: TRBD2
CDR3 DNA: TGTGCCAGCAGCTTAGGTGGGACTAGCGGGATCTACGAGCAGTACTTC
CDR3 protein: CASSLGGTSGIYEQYF